This T cell receptor (beta chain) was identified during a study of blood T cell repertoires in COVID-19. Study information: COVID-19 samples collected from the United States, Italy and Spain covered acute and convalescent phases. T cells, B-cell-depleted T cells, or PBMCs supplied cDNA or gDNA.

CDR1 and CDR2 from the germline V gene are MNHNY and SVGAGI (reference sequence). V was clipped by 6 bases and J by 4 bases; unmatched bases: 3. CDR3 length: 13 residues. Authors' data handling: Counts of nucleated cells, estimated from reference gene primer amplification, were obtained. Method: immunoSEQ multiplex PCR; TCRdb's copy keeps in-frame clones and lacks some. V and J calls and clone size are those listed in that table; D and trimming were worked out from the DNA. The sample lists roughly 180,000 clones; approximately 84% were seen once. The sequence was obtained from a man aged 40-49 years who had recovered from COVID-19. The sample consisted of peripheral blood. The chain recombines TRBV6-6 with TRBJ1-5; 7 bases fit TRBD1. The CDR3 sequence is CASRPQGNQPQHF. DNA for the CDR3: TGTGCCAGCAGACCACAGGGGAATCAGCCCCAGCATTTT.